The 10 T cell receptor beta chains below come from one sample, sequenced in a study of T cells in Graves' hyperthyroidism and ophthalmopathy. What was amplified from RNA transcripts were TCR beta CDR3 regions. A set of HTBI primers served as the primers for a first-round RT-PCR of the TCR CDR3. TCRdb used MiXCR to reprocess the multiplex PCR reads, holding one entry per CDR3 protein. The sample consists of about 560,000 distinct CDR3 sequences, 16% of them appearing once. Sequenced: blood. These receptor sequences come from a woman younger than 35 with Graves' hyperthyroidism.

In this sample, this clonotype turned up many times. Here the CDR3 reads CASSSGQGNIERYTF. The CDR3 nucleotides read TGTGCCAGCAGCTCGGGACAGGGTAATATTGAGCGGTACACCTTC. This chain connects TRBV11-3 to TRBJ1-2; 9 bases fit TRBD1. Losses at the gene ends were 4 bases for V and 11 bases for J; bases not matched to a gene: 14. Germline values: CDR1 SGHNT, CDR2 YENEEA. The CDR3 length is 15 residues. Supplemented by reference TRBV11-3 and TRBJ1-2, the full variable domain reads EAGVVQSPRYKIIEKKQPVAFWCNPISGHNTLYWYLQNLGQGPELLIRYENEEAVDDSQLPKDRFSAERLKGVDSTLKIQPAELGDSAVYLCASSSGQGNIERYTFGSGTRLTVV.

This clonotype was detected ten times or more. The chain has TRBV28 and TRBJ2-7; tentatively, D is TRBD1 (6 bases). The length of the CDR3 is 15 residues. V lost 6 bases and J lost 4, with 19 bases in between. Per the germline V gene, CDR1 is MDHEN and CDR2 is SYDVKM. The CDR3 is CASSSTGYLLYEQYF. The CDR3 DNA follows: TGTGCCAGCAGCTCGACAGGTTACCTCCTTTACGAGCAGTACTTC.

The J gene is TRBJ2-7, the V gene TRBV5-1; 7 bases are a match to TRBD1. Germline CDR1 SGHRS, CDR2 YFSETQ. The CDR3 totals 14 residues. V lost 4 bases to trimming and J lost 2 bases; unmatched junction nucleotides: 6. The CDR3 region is CASSTGTAPYEQYF. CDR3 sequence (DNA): TGCGCCAGCAGCACAGGGACAGCTCCCTACGAGCAGTACTTC.

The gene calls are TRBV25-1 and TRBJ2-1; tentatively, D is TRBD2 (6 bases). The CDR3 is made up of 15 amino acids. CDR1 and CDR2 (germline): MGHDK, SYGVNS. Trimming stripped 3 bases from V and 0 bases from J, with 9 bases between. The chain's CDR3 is CASSETRSSYNEQFF. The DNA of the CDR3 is TGTGCCAGCAGTGAGACTAGGAGCTCCTACAATGAGCAGTTCTTC.

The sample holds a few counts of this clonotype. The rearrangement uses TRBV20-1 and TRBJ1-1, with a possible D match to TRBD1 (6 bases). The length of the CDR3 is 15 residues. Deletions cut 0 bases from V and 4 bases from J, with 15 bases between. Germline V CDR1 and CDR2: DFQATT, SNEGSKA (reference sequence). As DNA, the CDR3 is TGCAGTGCTAGAGATGGAGGAGGGGGAGGCACTGAAGCTTTCTTT. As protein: CSARDGGGGGTEAFF.

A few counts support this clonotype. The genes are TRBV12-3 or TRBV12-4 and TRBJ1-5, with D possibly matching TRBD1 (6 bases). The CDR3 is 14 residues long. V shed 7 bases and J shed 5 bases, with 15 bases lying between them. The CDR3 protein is CASNRGGMDQPQHF. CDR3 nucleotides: TGTGCCAGCAACAGAGGGGGTATGGATCAGCCCCAGCATTTT.

The CDR3 loop is CASSPPSSSRNEQFF. DNA for the CDR3: TGTGCCAGCTCACCACCCAGCAGTTCAAGAAATGAGCAGTTCTTC. The genes are TRBV18 and TRBJ2-1; D uncertain. V was trimmed by 0 bases and J by 7 bases, leaving 13 bases between them. Germline-derived CDR1 and CDR2 are KGHSH and LQKENI. This CDR3 has 15 residues.

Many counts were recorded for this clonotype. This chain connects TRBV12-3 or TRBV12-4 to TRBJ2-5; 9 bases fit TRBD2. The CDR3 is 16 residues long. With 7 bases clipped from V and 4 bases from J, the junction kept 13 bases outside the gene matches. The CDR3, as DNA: TGTGCCAGCACCCTTAGCGGGGGTAGCCGGGGAGAGACCCAGTACTTC. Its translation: CASTLSGGSRGETQYF.

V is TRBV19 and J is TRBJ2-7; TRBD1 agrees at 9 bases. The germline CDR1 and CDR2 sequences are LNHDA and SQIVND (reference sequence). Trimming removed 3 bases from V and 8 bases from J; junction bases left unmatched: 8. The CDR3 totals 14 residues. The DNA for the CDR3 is TGTGCCAGTAGTATCCCGGGACAGGGAAACAAGCAGTACTTC. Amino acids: CASSIPGQGNKQYF.

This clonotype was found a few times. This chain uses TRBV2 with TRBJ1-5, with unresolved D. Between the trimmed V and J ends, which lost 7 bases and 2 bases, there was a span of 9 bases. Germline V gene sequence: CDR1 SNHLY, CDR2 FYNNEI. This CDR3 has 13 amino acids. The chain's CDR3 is CASNLEGNQPQHF. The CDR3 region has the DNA TGTGCCAGCAACCTCGAAGGCAATCAGCCCCAGCATTTT.